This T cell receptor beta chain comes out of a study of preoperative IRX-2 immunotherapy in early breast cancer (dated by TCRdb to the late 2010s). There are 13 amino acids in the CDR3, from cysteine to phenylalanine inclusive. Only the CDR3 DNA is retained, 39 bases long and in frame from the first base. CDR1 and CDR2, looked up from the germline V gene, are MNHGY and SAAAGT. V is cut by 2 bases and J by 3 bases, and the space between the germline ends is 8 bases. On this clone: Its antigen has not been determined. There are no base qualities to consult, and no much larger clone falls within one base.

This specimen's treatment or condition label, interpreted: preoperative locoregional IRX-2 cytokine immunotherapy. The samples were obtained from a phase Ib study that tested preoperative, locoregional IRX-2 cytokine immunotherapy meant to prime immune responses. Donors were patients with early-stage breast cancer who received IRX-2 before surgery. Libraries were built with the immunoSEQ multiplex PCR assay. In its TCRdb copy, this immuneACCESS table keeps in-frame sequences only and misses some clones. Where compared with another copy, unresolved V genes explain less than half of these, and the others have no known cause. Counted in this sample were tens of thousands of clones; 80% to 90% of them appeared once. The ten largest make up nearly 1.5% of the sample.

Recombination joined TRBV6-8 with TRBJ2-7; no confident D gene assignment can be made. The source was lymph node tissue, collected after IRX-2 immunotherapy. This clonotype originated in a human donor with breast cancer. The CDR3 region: CASSYRAHYEQYF. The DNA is TGTGCCAGCAGTTACCGGGCACACTACGAGCAGTACTTC.